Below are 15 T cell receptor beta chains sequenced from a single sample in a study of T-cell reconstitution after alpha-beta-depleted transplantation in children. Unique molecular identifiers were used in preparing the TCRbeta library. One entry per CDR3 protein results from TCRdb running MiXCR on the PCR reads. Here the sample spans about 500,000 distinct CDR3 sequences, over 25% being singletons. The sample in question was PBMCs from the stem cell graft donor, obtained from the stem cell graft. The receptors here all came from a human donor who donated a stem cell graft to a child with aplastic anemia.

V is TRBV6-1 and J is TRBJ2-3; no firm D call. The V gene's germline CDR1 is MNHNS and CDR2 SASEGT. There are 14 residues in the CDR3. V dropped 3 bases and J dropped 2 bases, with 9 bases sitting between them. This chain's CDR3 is CASSETLSTDTQYF. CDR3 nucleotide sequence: TGTGCCAGCAGTGAGACTCTATCCACAGATACGCAGTATTTT.

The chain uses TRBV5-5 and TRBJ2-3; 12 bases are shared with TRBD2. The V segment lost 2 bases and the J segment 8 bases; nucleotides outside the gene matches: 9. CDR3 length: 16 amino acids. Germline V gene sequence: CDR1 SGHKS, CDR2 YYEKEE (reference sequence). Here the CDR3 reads CASSFGTSGSGGTQYF. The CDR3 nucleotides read TGTGCCAGCAGCTTCGGGACTAGCGGGTCTGGTGGTACGCAGTATTTT.

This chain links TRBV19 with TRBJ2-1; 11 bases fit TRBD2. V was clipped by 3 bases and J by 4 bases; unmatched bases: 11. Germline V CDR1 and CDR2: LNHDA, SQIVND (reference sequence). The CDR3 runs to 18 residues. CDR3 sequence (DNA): TGTGCCAGTAGTATTATCAAGGCTGGGACTAGCGGATACAATGAGCAGTTCTTC. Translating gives CASSIIKAGTSGYNEQFF.

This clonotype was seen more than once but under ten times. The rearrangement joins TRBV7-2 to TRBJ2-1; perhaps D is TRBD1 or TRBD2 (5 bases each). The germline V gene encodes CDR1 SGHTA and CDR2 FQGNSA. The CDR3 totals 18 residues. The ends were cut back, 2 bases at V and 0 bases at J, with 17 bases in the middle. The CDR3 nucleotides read TGTGCCAGCAGCTTATTGTGGGGGACCGGCAGCTCCTACAATGAGCAGTTCTTC. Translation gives CASSLLWGTGSSYNEQFF.

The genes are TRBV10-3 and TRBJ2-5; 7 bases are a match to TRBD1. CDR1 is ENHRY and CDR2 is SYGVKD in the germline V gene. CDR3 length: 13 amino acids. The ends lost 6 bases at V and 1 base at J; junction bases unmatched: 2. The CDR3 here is CAIRGTAQETQYF. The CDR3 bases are TGTGCCATCAGGGGGACAGCCCAAGAGACCCAGTACTTC.

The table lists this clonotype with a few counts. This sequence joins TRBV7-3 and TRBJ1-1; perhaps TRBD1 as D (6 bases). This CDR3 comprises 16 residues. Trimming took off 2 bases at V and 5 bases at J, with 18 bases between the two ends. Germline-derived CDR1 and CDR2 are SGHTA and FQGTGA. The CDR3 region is CASSLGMGGAWTEAFF. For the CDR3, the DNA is TGTGCCAGCAGCTTAGGTATGGGGGGCGCTTGGACTGAAGCTTTCTTT.

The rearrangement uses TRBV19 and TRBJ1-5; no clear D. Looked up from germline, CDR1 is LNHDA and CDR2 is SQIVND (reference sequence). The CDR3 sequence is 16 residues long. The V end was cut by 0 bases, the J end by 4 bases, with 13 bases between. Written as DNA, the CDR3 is TGTGCCAGTAGTATAGAAGCGGCCCGGCCAAATCAGCCCCAGCATTTT. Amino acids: CASSIEAARPNQPQHF.

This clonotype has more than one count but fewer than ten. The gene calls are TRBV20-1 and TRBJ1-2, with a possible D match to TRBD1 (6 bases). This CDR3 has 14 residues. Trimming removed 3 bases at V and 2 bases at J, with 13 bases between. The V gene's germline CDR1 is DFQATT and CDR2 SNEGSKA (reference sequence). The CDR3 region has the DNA TGCAGTGCTAGTAGGGGGGACCAAAACTATGGCTACACCTTC. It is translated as CSASRGDQNYGYTF.

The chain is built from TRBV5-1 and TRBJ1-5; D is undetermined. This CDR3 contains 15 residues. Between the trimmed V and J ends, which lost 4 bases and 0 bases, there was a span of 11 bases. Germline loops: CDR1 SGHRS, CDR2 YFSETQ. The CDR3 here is CASSPSGYSNQPQHF. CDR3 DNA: TGCGCCAGCAGCCCCTCCGGTTATAGCAATCAGCCCCAGCATTTT.

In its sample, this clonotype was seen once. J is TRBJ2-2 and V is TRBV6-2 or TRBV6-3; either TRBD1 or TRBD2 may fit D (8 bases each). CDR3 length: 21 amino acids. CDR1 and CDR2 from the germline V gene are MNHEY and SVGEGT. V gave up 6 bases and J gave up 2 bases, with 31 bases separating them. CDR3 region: CASSHWTGTDSGTLNTGELFF. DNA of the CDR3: TGTGCCAGCAGCCATTGGACAGGGACCGATAGCGGGACCCTCAACACCGGGGAGCTGTTTTTT.

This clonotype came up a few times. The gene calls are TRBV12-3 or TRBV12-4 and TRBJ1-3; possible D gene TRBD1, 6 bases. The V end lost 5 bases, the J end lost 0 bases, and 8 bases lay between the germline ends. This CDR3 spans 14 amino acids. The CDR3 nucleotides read TGTGCCAGCAGTGAACAGGGCTCTGGAAACACCATATATTTT. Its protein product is CASSEQGSGNTIYF.

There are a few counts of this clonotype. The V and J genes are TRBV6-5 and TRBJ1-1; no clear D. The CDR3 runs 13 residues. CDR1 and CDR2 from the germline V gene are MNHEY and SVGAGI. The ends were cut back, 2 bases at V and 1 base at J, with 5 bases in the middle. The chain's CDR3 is CASSYNRNTEAFF. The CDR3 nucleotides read TGTGCCAGCAGTTACAATAGGAACACTGAAGCTTTCTTT.

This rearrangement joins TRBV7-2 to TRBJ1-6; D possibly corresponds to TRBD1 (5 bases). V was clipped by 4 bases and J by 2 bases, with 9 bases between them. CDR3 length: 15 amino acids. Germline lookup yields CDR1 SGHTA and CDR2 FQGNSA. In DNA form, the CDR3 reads TGTGCCAGCAGCTGGAGGGGAGCCTATAATTCACCCCTCCACTTT. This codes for CASSWRGAYNSPLHF.

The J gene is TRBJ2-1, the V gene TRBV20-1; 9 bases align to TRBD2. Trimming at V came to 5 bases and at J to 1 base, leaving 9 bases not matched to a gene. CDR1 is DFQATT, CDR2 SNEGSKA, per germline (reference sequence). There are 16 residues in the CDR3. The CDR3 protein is CSAPELAGPSYNEQFF. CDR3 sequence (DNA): TGCAGTGCTCCGGAACTAGCGGGCCCGTCCTACAATGAGCAGTTCTTC.

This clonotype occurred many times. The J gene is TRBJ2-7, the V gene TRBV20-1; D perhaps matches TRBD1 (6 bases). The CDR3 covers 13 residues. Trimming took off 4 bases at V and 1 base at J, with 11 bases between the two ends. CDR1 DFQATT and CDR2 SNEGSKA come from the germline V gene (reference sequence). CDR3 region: CSAIDRSSYEQYV. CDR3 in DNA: TGCAGTGCTATTGACAGGTCTTCCTACGAGCAGTACGTC.